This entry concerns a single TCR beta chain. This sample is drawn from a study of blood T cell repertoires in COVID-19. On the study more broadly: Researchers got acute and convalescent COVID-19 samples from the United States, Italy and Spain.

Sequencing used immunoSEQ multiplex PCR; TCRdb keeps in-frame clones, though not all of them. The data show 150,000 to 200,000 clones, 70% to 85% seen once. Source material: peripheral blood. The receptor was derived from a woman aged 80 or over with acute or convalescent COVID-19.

This CDR3 reads CASSLGAGPYEQYF. The CDR3 coding sequence is TGTGCCAGCAGCTTGGGCGCAGGGCCCTACGAGCAGTACTTC. The chain recombines TRBV7-2 with TRBJ2-7, with D possibly matching TRBD1 (5 bases). In germline, CDR1 is SGHTA, CDR2 FQGNSA. The CDR3 consists of 14 residues. The V and J ends lost 3 bases and 2 bases respectively, with 11 bases between them.